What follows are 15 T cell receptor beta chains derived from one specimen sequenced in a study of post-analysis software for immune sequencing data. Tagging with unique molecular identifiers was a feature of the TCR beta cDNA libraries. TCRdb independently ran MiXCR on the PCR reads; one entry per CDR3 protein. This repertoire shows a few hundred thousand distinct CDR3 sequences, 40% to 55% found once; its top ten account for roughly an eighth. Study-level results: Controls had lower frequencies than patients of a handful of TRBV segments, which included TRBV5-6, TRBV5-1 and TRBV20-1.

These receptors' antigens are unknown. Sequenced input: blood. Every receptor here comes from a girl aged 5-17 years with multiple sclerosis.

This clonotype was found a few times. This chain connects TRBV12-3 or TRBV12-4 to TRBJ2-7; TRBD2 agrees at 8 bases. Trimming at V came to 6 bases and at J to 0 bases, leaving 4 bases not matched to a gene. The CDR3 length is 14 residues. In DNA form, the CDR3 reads TGTGCCAGCAGAGAAAGCGGGAGCTCCTACGAGCAGTACTTC. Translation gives CASRESGSSYEQYF.

This CDR3 reads CSARSGLAVSQETQYF. In DNA form, the CDR3 reads TGCAGTGCTAGATCGGGACTAGCGGTTTCTCAAGAGACCCAGTACTTC. This chain links TRBV20-1 with TRBJ2-5; 11 nucleotides align to TRBD2. Trimming took 2 bases from V and 2 from J; bases not matched to a gene: 7. CDR1 DFQATT and CDR2 SNEGSKA come from the germline V gene (reference sequence). This CDR3 has 16 amino acids.

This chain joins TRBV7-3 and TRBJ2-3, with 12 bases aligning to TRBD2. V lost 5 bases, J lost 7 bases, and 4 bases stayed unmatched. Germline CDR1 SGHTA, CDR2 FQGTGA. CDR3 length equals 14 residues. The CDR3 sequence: CASSASGRANTQYF. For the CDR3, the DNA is TGTGCCAGCAGCGCTAGCGGGAGGGCCAATACGCAGTATTTT.

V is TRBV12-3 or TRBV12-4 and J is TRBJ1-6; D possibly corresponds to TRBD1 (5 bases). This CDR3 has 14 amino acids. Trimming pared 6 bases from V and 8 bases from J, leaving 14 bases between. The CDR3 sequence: CASSPRAGYSPLHF. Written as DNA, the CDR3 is TGTGCCAGCAGCCCTCGGGCAGGGTATTCACCCCTCCACTTT.

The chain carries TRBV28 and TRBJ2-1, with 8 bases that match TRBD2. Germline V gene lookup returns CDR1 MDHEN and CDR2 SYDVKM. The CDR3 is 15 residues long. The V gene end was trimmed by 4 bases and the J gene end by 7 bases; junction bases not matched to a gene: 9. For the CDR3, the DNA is TGTGCCAGCAGTTCCCCTGCGGGAGGAAGGAATGAGCAGTTCTTC. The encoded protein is CASSSPAGGRNEQFF. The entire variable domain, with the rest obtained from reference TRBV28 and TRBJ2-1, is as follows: DVKVTQSSRYLVKRTGEKVFLECVQDMDHENMFWYRQDPGLGLRLIYFSYDVKMKEKGDIPEGYSVSREKKERFSLILESASTNQTSMYLCASSSPAGGRNEQFFGPGTRLTVL.

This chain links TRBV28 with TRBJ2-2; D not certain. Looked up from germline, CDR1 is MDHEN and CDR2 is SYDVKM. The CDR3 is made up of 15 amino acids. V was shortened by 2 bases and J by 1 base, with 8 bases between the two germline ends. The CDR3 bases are TGTGCCAGCAGTTTACTTAAGGGGAACACCGGGGAGCTGTTTTTT. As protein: CASSLLKGNTGELFF.

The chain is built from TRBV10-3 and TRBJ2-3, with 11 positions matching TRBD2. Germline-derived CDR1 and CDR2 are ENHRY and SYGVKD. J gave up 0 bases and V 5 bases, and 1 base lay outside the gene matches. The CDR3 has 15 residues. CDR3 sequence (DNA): TGTGCCATCAGTCGGACTAGCGGGAGCACAGATACGCAGTATTTT. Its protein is CAISRTSGSTDTQYF.

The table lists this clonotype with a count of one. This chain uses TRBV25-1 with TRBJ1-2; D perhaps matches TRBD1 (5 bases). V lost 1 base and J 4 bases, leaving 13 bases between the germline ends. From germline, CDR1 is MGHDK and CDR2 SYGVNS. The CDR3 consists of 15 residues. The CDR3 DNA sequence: TGTGCCAGCAGTGAATTAGGCAGGGCGGCCTATGGCTACACCTTC. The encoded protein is CASSELGRAAYGYTF.

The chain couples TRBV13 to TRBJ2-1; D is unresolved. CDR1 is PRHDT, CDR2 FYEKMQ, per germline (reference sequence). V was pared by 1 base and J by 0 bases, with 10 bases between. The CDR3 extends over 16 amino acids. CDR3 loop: CASSLVSQTSYNEQFF. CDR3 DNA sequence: TGTGCCAGCAGCTTAGTGTCACAGACCTCCTACAATGAGCAGTTCTTC.

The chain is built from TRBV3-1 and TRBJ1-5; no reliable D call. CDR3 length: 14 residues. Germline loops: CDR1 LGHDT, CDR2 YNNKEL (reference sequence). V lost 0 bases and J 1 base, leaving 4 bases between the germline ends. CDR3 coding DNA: TGTGCCAGCAGCCAAGATCTGAGCAATCAGCCCCAGCATTTT. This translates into CASSQDLSNQPQHF.

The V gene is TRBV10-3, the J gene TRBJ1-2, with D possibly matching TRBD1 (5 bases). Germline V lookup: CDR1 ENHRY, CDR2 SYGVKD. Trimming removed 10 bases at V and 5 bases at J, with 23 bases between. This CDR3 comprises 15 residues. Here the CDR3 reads CATRRTPFSGYGYTF. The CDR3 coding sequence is TGTGCCACCCGGAGGACACCCTTTTCGGGTTATGGCTACACCTTC.

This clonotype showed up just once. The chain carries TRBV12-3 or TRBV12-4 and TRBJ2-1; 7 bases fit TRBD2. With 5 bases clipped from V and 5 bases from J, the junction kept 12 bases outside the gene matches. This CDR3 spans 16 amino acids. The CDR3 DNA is TGTGCCAGCAGTCTAATCGCCTGGGGGACTAACAATGAGCAGTTCTTC. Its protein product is CASSLIAWGTNNEQFF.

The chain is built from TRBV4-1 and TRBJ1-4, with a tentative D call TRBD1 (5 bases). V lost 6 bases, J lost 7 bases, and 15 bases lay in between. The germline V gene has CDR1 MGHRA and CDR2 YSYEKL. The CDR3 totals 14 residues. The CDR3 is CASSPQTGGEKLFF. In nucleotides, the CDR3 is TGCGCCAGCAGTCCACAGACGGGGGGTGAAAAACTGTTTTTT.

The CDR3 nucleotides are TGTGCCAGCGGGTCAAGAGGAGAGACCCAGTACTTC. Translated: CASGSRGETQYF. The chain recombines TRBV11-2 with TRBJ2-5; D not certain. Germline lookup yields CDR1 SGHAT and CDR2 FQNNGV. There are 12 residues in the CDR3. V lost 8 bases, J lost 4 bases, and 11 bases lay in between.

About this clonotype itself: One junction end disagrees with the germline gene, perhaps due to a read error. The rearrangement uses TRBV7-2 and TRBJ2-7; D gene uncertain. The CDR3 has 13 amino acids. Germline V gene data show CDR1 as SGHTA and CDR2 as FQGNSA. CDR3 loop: CAGSFNIPYEQYF. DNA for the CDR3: TGTGCCGGCAGCTTCAATATACCCTACGAGCAGTACTTC.